This T cell receptor (beta chain) was profiled in a study of metastatic and nonmetastatic thyroid tumors. Whole-study context: Repertoires were compared across blood and tumor or nodule tissue from malignant and benign thyroid patients.

TCRdb re-clonotyped the PCR reads via MiXCR. The sample consists of roughly 5,000 clones, 25% to 30% of them appearing once. The CDR3 sequence is 14 residues long. CDR1 is SSHAT, CDR2 FNYEAQ, per germline (reference sequence). All patients were untreated before thyroid surgery. For this clone: A read error may account for a junction end that differs from germline.

The rearrangement links TRBV7-7 to TRBJ2-1, with TRBD1 identical over 9 bases. This sequence originates from a female donor with papillary thyroid cancer or a benign thyroid nodule (not recorded which). Some clones in this sample may be carry-over from other donors' samples. The sequencing input was adjacent normal tissue. The CDR3 loop reads CASSRGQGNNEQFF. In DNA form, the CDR3 reads TGTGCTAGCAGCCGCGGACAGGGGAACAATGAGCAGTTCTTC. Using reference TRBV7-7 and TRBJ2-1 for the parts outside the CDR3, the full variable domain is GAGVSQSPRYKVTKRGQDVTLRCDPISSHATLYWYQQALGQGPEFLTYFNYEAQPDKSGLPSDRFSAERPEGSISTLTIQRTEQRDSAMYRCASSRGQGNNEQFFGPGTRLTVL.